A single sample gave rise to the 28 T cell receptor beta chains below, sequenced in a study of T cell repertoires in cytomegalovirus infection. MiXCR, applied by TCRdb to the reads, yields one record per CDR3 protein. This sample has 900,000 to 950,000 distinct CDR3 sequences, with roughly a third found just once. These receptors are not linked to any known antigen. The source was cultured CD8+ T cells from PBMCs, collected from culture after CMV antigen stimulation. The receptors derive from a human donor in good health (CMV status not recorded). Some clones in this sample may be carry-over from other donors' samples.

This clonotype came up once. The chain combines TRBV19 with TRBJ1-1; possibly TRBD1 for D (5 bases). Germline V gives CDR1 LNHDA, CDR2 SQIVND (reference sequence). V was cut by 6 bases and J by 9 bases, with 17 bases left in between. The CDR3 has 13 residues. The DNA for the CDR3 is TGTGCCAGTAGCGCACCCTCAGGGCGGCAAGCTTTCTTT. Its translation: CASSAPSGRQAFF.

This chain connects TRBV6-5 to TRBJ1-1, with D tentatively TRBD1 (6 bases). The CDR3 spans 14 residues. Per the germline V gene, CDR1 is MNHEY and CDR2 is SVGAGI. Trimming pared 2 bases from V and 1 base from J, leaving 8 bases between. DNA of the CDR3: TGTGCCAGCAGTTACGGACAGAGGAACACTGAAGCTTTCTTT. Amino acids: CASSYGQRNTEAFF.

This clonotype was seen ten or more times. CDR3 sequence: CASSETSGGAWLYV. The DNA for the CDR3 is TGTGCCAGCAGCGAAACTAGCGGGGGGGCGTGGTTGTACGTC. The chain combines TRBV7-2 with TRBJ2-7; 13 nucleotides align to TRBD2. The CDR3 covers 14 residues. J was trimmed by 12 bases and V by 5 bases; bases with no gene match: 10. Germline V CDR1 and CDR2: SGHTA, FQGNSA.

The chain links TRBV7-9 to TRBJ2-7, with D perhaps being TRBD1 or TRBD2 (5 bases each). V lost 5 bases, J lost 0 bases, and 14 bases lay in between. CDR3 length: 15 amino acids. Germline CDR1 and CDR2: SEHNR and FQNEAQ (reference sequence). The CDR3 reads CASSPQTRGSYEQYV. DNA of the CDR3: TGTGCCAGCAGCCCCCAAACTAGGGGCTCCTACGAGCAGTACGTC.

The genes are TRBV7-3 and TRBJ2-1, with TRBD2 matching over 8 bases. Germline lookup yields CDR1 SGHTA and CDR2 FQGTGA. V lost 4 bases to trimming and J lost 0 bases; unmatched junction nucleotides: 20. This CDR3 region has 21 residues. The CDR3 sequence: CASSSGRYKAGALSSYNEQFF. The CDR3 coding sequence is TGTGCCAGCAGCTCCGGCCGTTATAAAGCGGGGGCCCTAAGCTCCTACAATGAGCAGTTCTTC.

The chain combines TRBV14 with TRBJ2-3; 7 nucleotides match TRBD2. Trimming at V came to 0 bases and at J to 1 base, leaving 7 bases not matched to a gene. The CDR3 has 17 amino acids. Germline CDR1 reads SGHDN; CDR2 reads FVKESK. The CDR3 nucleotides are TGTGCCAGCAGCCAAGAAGGGGAGCGGGAACGCACAGATACGCAGTATTTT. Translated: CASSQEGERERTDTQYF.

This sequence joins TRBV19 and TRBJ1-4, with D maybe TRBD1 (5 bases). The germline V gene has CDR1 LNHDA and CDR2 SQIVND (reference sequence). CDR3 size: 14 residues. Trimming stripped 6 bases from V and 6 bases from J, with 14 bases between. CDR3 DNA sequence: TGTGCCAGTAGAGGAAGGGACTATTATGAAAAACTGTTTTTT. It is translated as CASRGRDYYEKLFF. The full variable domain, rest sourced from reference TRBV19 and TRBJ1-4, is DGGITQSPKYLFRKEGQNVTLSCEQNLNHDAMYWYRQDPGQGLRLIYYSQIVNDFQKGDIAEGYSVSREKKESFPLTVTSAQKNPTAFYLCASRGRDYYEKLFFGSGTQLSVL.

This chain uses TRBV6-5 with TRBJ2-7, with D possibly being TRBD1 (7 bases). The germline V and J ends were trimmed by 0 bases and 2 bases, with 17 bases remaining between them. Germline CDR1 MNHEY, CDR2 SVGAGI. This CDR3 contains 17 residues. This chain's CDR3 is CASSYSSGQGGPYEQYF. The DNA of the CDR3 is TGTGCCAGCAGTTACTCTTCCGGGCAGGGGGGACCCTACGAGCAGTACTTC.

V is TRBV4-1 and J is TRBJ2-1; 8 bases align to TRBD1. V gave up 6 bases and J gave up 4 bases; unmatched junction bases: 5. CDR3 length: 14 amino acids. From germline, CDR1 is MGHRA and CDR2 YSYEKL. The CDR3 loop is CASRGTGVYNEQFF. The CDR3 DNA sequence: TGCGCCAGCAGGGGGACAGGAGTGTACAATGAGCAGTTCTTC.

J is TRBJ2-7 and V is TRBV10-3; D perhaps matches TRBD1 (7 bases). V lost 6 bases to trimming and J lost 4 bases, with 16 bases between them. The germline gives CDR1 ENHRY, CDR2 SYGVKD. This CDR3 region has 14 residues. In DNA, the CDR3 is TGTGCCATCAGCGACAGGGAGGTAGGGTACGAGCAGTACGTC. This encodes CAISDREVGYEQYV.

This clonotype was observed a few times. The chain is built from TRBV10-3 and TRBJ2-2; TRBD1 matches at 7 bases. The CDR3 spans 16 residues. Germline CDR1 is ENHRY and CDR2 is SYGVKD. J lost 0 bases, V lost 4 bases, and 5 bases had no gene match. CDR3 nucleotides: TGTGCCATCAGTGGGGGACAGAGCGCGAACACCGGGGAGCTGTTTTTT. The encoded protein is CAISGGQSANTGELFF.

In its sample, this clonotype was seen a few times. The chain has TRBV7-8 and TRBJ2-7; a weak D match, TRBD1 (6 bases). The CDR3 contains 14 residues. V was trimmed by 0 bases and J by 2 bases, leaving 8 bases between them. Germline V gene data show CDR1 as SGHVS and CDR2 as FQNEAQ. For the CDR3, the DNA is TGTGCCAGCAGCTTAGCGGGGGCAACCTACGAGCAGTACGTC. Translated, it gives CASSLAGATYEQYV.

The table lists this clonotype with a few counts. The DNA for the CDR3 is TGTGCCAGCAGTGGTGTAGGGGGCAACTATGGCTACACCTTC. It specifies CASSGVGGNYGYTF. The rearrangement uses TRBV6-4 and TRBJ1-2; 7 nucleotides match TRBD1. Trimming at V came to 4 bases and at J to 2 bases, leaving 4 bases not matched to a gene. From germline, CDR1 is MRHNA and CDR2 SNTAGT. CDR3 length equals 14 residues.

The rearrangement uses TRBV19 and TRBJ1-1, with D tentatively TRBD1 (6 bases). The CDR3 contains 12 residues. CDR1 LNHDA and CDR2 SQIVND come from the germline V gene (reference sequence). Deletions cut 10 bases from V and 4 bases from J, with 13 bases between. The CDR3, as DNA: TGTGCCACTGTGAGGGGGGGCACTGAAGCTTTCTTT. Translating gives CATVRGGTEAFF.

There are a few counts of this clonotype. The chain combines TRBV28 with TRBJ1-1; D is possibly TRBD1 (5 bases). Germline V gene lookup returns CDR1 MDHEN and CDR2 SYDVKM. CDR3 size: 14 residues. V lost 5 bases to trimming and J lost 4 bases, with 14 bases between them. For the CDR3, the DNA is TGTGCCAGCAGTCCCGACCGGGGACCCACTGAAGCTTTCTTT. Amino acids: CASSPDRGPTEAFF.

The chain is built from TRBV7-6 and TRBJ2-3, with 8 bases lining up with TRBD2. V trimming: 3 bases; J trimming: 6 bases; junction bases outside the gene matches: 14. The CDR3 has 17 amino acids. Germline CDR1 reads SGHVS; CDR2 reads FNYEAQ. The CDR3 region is CASSLLANGGAVDTQYF. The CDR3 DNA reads TGTGCCAGCAGCTTGCTGGCTAACGGGGGGGCAGTGGATACGCAGTATTTT.

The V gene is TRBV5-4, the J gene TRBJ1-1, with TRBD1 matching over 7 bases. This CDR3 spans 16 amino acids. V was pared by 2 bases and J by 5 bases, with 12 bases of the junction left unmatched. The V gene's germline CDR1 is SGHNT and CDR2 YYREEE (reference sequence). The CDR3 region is CASSFYRGSRETEAFF. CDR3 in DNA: TGTGCCAGCAGCTTCTACAGGGGATCCCGGGAGACTGAAGCTTTCTTT.

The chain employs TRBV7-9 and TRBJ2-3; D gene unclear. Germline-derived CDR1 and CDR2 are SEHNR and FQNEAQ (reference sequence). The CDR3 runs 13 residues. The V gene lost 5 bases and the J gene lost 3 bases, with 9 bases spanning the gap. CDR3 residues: CASSHPMTDTQYF. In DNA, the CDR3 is TGTGCCAGCAGCCACCCAATGACAGATACGCAGTATTTT.

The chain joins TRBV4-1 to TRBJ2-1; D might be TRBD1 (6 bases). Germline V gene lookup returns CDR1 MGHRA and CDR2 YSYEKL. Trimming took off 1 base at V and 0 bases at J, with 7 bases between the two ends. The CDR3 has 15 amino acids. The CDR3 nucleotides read TGCGCCAGCAGCCAAGGGACAGTCTCCTACAATGAGCAGTTCTTC. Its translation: CASSQGTVSYNEQFF.

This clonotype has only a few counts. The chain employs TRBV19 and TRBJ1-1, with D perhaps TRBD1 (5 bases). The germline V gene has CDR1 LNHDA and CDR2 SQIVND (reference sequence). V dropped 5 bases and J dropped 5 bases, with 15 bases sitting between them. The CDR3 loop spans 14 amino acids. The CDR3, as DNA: TGTGCCAGTAGTTTTGGGGGTCCGGTGACTGAAGCTTTCTTT. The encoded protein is CASSFGGPVTEAFF.

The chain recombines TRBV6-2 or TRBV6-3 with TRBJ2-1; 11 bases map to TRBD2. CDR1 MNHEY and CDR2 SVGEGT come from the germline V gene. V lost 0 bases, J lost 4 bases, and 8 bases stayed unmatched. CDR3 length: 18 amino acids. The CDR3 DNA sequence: TGTGCCAGCAGTTACTCTACTAGCGGGGGAACCGTATACAATGAGCAGTTCTTC. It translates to CASSYSTSGGTVYNEQFF.

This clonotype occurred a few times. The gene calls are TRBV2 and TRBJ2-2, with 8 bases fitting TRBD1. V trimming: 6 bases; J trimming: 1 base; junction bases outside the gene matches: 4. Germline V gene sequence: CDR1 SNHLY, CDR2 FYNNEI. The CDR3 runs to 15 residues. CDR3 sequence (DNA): TGTGCCAGCAGAAACAGGGGGGTGAACACCGGGGAGCTGTTTTTT. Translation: CASRNRGVNTGELFF.

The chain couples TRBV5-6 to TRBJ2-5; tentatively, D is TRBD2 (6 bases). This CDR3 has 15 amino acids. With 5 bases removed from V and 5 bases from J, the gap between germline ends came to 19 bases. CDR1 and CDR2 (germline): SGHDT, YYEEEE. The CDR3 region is CASRLTRDSRETQYF. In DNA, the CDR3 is TGTGCCAGCAGGCTTACCCGGGACTCGCGGGAGACCCAGTACTTC. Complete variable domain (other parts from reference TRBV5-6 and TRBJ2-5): DAGVTQSPTHLIKTRGQQVTLRCSPKSGHDTVSWYQQALGQGPQFIFQYYEEEERQRGNFPDRFSGHQFPNYSSELNVNALLLGDSALYLCASRLTRDSRETQYFGPGTRLLVL.

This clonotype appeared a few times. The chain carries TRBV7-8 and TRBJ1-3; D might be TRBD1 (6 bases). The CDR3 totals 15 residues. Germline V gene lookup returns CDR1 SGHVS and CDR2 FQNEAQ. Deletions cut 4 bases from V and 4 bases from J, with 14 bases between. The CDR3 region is CASSYRGATGNTIYF. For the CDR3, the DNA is TGTGCCAGCAGCTACCGGGGGGCTACAGGAAACACCATATATTTT.

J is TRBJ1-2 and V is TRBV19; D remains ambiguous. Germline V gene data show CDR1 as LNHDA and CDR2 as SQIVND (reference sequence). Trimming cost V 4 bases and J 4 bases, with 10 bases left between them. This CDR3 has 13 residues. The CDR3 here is CASSSQSFYGYTF. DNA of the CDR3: TGTGCCAGTAGTAGTCAGAGTTTCTATGGCTACACCTTC.

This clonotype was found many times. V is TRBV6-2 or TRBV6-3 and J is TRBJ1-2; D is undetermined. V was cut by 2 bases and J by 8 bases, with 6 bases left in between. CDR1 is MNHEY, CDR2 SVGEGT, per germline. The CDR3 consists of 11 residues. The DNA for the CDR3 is TGTGCCAGCAGTTACGGAGGCGGCTACACCTTC. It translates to CASSYGGGYTF.

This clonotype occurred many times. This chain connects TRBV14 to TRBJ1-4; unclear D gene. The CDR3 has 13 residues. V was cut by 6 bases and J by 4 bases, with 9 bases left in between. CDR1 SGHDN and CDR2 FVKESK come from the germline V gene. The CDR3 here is CASRRGLNEKLFF. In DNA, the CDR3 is TGTGCCAGCAGACGGGGTCTTAATGAAAAACTGTTTTTT.

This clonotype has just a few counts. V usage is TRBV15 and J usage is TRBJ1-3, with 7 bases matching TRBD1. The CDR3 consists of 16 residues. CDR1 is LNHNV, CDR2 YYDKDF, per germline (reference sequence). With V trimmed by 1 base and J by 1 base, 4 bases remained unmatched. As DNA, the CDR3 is TGTGCCACCAGCAGAGCCGAGACAGGGTCTGGAAACACCATATATTTT. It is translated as CATSRAETGSGNTIYF.